This T cell receptor beta chain was recovered during a study of STAT3 mutations in large granular lymphocyte leukemia. Background on the study: Roughly half the longitudinally sequenced T-LGLL patients had canonical STAT3 mutations. Study conclusions and caveats: Some patients had dominant TCR clones larger than their STAT3 mutant burden. All newly emerging clones after therapy were STAT3 wild type. Every T-LGLL patient had at least one immunodominant TCRbeta clonotype.

The repertoire was sequenced with immunoSEQ multiplex PCR; TCRdb's copy has only in-frame clones and lacks some. The table lists approximately 17,000 clones, 84% of them singletons. The germline CDR1 and CDR2 sequences are SGHTA and FQGNSA. The CDR3 sequence is 17 residues long. V lost 7 bases to trimming and J lost 0 bases, with 16 bases between them. This clone was observed a few times. Its antigen is unknown. The chain couples TRBV7-2 to TRBJ1-6; D is perhaps TRBD1 (5 bases). The sample comprised peripheral blood mononuclear cells. This clonotype was sampled from a man aged 50-60 years with T-cell large granular lymphocyte leukemia. Some clones in this sample may be carry-over from other donors' samples. This CDR3 is CASTQVSAGSYNSPLHF. In nucleotides, the CDR3 is TGTGCCAGCACACAGGTATCGGCGGGCTCCTATAATTCACCCCTCCACTTT.